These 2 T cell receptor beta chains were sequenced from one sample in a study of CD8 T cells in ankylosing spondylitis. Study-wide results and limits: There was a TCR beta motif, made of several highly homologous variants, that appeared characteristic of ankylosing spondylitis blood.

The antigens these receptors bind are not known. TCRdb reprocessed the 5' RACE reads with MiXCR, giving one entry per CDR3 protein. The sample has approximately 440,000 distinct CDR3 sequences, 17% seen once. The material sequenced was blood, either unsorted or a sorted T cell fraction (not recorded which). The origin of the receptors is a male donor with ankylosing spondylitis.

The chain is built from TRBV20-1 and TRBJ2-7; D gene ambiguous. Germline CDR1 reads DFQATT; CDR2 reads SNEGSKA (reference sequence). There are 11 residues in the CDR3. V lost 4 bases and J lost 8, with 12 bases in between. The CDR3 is CSAIKGYQQYF. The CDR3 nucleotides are TGCAGTGCTATAAAAGGGTATCAGCAGTACTTC.

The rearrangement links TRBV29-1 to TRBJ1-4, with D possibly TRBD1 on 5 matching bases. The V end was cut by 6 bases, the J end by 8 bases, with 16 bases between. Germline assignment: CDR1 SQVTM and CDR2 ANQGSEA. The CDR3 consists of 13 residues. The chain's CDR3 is CSVKRMGGEKLFF. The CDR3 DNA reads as TGCAGCGTAAAGAGGATGGGGGGAGAAAAACTGTTTTTT.